The clone carrying this T cell receptor (beta chain) has only one observation. Its antigen is as yet unknown. Looked up from germline, CDR1 is SGDLS and CDR2 is YYNGEE. Trimming took off 3 bases at V and 3 bases at J, with 10 bases between the two ends. This CDR3 spans 14 amino acids. Treatment denoted: some 20 received Ad26.COV2.S at low or high dose, single or two shots; 5 received placebo; per-sample allocation not given. Samples came from day 63 after the first vaccine or placebo injection. Expression of Wuhan-strain SARS-CoV-2 spike came from the Ad26 vector that formed the vaccine. The data derive from a study of Ad26.COV2.S vaccination and SARS-CoV-2 variants. As for the study in general: The trial was COV1001 and the donor's arm was Ad26.COV2.S. Into the muscle, Ad26.COV2.S was dosed once or twice, 56 days apart.

Clones were read by immunoSEQ multiplex PCR, and TCRdb kept only the in-frame ones, dropping some. The table has roughly 410,000 clones, 83% seen once. Study results and limitations: While placebo recipients had lower spike-specific TCR breadth, vaccine recipients had more.

J is TRBJ1-3 and V is TRBV9; D is ambiguous. The clonotype originates from a person between 18 and 59 years old who received the Ad26.COV2.S COVID-19 vaccine or a placebo. This material consisted of peripheral blood, taken in a trial of Ad26.COV2.S vaccine versus placebo. The CDR3 protein is CASSALGDGNTIYF. The CDR3 DNA reads as TGTGCCAGCAGCGCCCTTGGGGATGGAAACACCATATATTTT.